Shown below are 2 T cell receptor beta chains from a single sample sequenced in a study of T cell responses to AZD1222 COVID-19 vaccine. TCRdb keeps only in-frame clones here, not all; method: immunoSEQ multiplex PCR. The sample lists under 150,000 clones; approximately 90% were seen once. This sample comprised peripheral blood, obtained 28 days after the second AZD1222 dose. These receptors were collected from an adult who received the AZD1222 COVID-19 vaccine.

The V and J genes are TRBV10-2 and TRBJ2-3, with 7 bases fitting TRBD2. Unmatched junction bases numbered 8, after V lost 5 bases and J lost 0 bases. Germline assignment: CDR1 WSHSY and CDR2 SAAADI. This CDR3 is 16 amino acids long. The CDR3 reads CASSSLAESSTDTQYF. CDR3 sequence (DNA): TGCGCCAGCAGTTCTCTAGCGGAGTCTAGCACAGATACGCAGTATTTT.

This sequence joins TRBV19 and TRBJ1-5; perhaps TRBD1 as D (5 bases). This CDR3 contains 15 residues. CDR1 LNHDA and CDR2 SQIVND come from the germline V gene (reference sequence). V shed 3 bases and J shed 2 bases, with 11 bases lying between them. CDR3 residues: CASSIRGAGNQPQHF. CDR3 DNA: TGTGCCAGTAGTATTCGAGGGGCAGGCAATCAGCCCCAGCATTTT.